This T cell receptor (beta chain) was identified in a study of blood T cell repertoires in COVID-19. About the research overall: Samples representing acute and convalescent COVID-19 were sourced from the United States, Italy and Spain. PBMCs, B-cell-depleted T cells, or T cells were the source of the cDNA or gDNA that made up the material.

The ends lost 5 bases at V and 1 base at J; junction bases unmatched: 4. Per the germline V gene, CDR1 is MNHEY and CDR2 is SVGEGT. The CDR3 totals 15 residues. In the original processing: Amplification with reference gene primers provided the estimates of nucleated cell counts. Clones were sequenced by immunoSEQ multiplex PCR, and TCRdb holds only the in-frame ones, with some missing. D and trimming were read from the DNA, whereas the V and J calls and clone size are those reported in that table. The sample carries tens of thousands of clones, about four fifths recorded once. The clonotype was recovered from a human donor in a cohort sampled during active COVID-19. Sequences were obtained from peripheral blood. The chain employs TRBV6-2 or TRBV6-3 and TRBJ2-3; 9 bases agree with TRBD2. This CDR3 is CASSPAGGGTDTQYF. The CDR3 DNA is TGTGCCAGCAGTCCAGCGGGAGGTGGCACAGATACGCAGTATTTT.